This T cell receptor beta chain was observed in a study of CD8 T cells in ankylosing spondylitis. This clonotype showed up just a few times. Antigen specificity is unknown. TCRdb reprocessed the 5' RACE reads via MiXCR and lists one record per CDR3 protein. The profile shows 330,000 or so distinct CDR3 sequences, around 8% of them singletons. Study-wide points: Characteristic of ankylosing spondylitis blood, it appeared, was a TCR beta motif comprising 7 to 9 highly homologous variants.

Trimming took 1 base from V and 4 from J, leaving 17 bases between them. Germline-derived CDR1 and CDR2 are SGHAT and FQNNGV. CDR3 length: 18 residues. The receptor was isolated from a male donor with ankylosing spondylitis. The V and J genes are TRBV11-2 and TRBJ2-6; D is uncertain. The sequencing input was blood, either unsorted or a sorted T cell fraction (not recorded which). DNA of the CDR3: TGTGCCAGCAGCTTAGTAAGATGGTCTGAGGCCGGGGCCAACGTCCTGACTTTC. Translating it yields CASSLVRWSEAGANVLTF.